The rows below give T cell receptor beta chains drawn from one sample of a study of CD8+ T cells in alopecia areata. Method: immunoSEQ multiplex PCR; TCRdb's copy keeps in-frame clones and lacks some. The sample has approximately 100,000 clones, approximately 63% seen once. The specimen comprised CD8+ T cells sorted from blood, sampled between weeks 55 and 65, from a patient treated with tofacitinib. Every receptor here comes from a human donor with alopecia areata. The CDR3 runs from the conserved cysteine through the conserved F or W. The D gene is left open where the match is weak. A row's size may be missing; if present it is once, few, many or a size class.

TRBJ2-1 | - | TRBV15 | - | TGTGCCACCAGCGGACGTAGTGTTGAGCAGTTCTTC | CATSGRSVEQFF
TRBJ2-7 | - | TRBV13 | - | TGTGCCAGCAGCCCATCCCCCCAGTTTTACGAGCAGTACTTC | CASSPSPQFYEQYF
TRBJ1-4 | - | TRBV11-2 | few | TGTGCCAGCAGCTTAGCAGCGAACGAAAAACTGTTTTTT | CASSLAANEKLFF
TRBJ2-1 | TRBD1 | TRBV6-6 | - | TGTGCCAGCAACCTCGCCGGGACAGGGGGCCGTGAGCAGTTCTTC | CASNLAGTGGREQFF
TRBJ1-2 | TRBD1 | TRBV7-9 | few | TGTGCCAGCAGCTTAGGAGGACAGGTTGACTACACCTTC | CASSLGGQVDYTF
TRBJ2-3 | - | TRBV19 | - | TGTGCCAGTAGTCCCCAGACAGATACGCAGTATTTT | CASSPQTDTQYF
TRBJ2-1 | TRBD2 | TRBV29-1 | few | TGCAGCGTTCCCTCTAGCGGGGGCCCCTACAATGAGCAGTTCTTC | CSVPSSGGPYNEQFF
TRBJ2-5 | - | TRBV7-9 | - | TGTGCCAGCAGTCCAGGACCGACGGTACCCTTCCAAGAGACCCAGTACTTC | CASSPGPTVPFQETQYF
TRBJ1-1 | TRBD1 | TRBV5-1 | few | TGCGCCAGCAGCTCTCTCGGGGGGGACAGCGTCTTGAACACTGAAGCTTTCTTT | CASSSLGGDSVLNTEAFF
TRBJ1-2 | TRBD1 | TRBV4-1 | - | TGCGCCAGCAGCCAAATGGACAGGGGATATGGCTACACCTTC | CASSQMDRGYGYTF
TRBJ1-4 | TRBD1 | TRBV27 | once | TGTGCCAGGGAAACTAGGGGACAGATTAATGAAAAACTGTTTTTT | CARETRGQINEKLFF
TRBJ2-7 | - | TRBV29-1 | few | TGCAGCGTTGCCGAAAACGAGCAGTACTTC | CSVAENEQYF
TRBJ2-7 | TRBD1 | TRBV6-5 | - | TGTGCCAGCAGTGCACAGGGGGCGCGGGGCTACGAGCAGTACTTC | CASSAQGARGYEQYF
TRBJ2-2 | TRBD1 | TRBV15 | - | TGTGCCACCAGCAGGGACAGGGGCGCCACCGGGGAGCTGTTTTTT | CATSRDRGATGELFF
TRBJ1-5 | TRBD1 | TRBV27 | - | TGTGCCAGCAGTCCTCAGGGGGGGGCGGATCAGCCCCAGCATTTT | CASSPQGGADQPQHF
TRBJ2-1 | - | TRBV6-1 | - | TGTGCCAGCAGTGAAGCCGACCACCCACCCTACAATGAGCAGTTCTTC | CASSEADHPPYNEQFF
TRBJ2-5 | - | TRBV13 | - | TGTGCCAGCAGCTTAGGCCCCGGGAGTCAAGAGACCCAGTACTTC | CASSLGPGSQETQYF
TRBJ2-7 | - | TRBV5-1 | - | TGCGCCAGCAGCCTCTCGACCTACGAGCAGTACTTC | CASSLSTYEQYF
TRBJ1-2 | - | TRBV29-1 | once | TGCATCACGAAAAGCCCAGGAGAAACCTATGGCTACACCTTT | CITKSPGETYGYTF
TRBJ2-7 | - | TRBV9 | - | TGTGCCAGCAGCCTAGAAGGCAGGGAGTCCTACGAGCAGTACTTC | CASSLEGRESYEQYF
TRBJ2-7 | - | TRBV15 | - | TGTGCCACCAGCAGTCAGACCTACGAGCAGTACTTC | CATSSQTYEQYF
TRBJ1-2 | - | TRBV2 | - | TGTGCCTCCCAAAGCGATAATGGCTACACCTTC | CASQSDNGYTF
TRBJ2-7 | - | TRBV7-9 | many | TGTGCCAGCAGCTTCGACCGAGACGAGCAGTACTTC | CASSFDRDEQYF
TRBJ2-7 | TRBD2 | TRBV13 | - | TGTGCCAGCAGCTTAGATCTGGGGACTAGCGGTTACGAGCAGTACTTC | CASSLDLGTSGYEQYF
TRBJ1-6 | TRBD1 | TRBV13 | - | TGTGCCAGCAGCTGGACCGGGACAGCGGGGGATTCACCCCTCCACTTT | CASSWTGTAGDSPLHF
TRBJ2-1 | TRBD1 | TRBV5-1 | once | TGCGCCAGCAGCGGAGGACAGGGGCCTTACAATGAGCAGTTCTTC | CASSGGQGPYNEQFF
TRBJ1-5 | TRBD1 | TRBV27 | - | TGTGCCAGCAGCTCCTCGGTGACAGGGGGGCCTAGCAATCAGCCCCAGCATTTT | CASSSSVTGGPSNQPQHF
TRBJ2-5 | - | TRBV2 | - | TGTGCCAGCACTTGGGGGGAAGAGACCCAGTACTTC | CASTWGEETQYF
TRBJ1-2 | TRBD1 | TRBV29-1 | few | TGCAGCGCACCGGGACAGGGGGGACATGGCTACACCTTC | CSAPGQGGHGYTF
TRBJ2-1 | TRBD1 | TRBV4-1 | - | TGCGCCAGCAGCCACCTAAAGGGGACAGGGGTTACTAATGAGCAGTTCTTC | CASSHLKGTGVTNEQFF
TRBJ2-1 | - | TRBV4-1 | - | TGCGCCAGCAGCCTTGGGGGGGGCAGGAATGAGCAGTTCTTC | CASSLGGGRNEQFF
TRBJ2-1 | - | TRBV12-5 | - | TGTGCTAGTGGTTTGTTGATTACAACCATGGAAAGCTCCTACAATGAGCAGTTCTTC | CASGLLITTMESSYNEQFF
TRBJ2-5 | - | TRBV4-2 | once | TGTGCCAGCAGCCAAGGGATCGAAGAGACCCAGTACTTC | CASSQGIEETQYF
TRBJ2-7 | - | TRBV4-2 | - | TGTGCCAGCAGCCATGCTGCGACCTACGAGCAGTACTTC | CASSHAATYEQYF
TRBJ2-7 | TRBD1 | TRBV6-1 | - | TGTGCCAGCATACACCGGGACAGCACCTACGAGCAGTACTTC | CASIHRDSTYEQYF
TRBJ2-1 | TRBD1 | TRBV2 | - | TGTGCCAGCAGGGATCCGGGACAGGCTTACAATGAGCAGTTCTTC | CASRDPGQAYNEQFF
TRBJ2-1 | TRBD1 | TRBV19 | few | TGTGCCACCCAGTGGCCGGGACAGGGTGGCTATGAGCAGTTCTTC | CATQWPGQGGYEQFF
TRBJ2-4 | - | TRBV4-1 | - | TGCGCCAGCAGCCAAGGAAGCGCCTGGGGGGCCAAAAACATTCAGTACTTC | CASSQGSAWGAKNIQYF
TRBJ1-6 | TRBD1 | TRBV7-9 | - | TGTGCCAGCAGCGAATACGAGGACAGGATCGGTTCACCCCTCCACTTT | CASSEYEDRIGSPLHF
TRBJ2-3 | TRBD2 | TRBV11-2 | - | TGTGCCAGCAGCTTAAAGCTCGGACTAGCTGGTACGCAGTATTTT | CASSLKLGLAGTQYF
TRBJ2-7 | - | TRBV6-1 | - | TGTGCCAGCAGTGAACGACAGGTTCTGTCCTACGAGCAGTACTTC | CASSERQVLSYEQYF
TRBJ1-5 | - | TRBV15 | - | TGTGCCACCAGCGTTGAAAGGCGCAGCAATCAGCCCCAGCATTTT | CATSVERRSNQPQHF
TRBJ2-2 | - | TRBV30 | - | TGTGCCTGGATTGGGAACACCGGGGAGCTGTTTTTT | CAWIGNTGELFF
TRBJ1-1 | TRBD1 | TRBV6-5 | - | TGTGCCAGCAGACGGACAGGGGACACTGAAGCTTTCTTT | CASRRTGDTEAFF
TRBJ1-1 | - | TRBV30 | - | TGTGCCTGGAGTGTGCTGGGGAACACTGAAGCTTTCTTT | CAWSVLGNTEAFF
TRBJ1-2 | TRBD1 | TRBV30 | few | TGTGCCTGGAGGACGGGACAGGGCCATTTGAGGAACTCAATAACCTTC | CAWRTGQGHLRNSITF